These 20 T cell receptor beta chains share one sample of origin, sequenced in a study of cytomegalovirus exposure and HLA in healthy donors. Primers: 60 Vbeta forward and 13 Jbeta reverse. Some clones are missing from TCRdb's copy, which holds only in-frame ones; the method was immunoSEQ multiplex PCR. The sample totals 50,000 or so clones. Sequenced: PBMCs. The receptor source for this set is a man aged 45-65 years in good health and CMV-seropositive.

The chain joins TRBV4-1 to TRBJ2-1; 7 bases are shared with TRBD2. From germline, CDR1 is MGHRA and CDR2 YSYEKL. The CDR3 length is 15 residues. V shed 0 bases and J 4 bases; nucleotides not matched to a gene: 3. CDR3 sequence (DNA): TGCGCCAGCAGCCAAGACGGAGCGGGGTACAATGAGCAGTTCTTC. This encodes CASSQDGAGYNEQFF.

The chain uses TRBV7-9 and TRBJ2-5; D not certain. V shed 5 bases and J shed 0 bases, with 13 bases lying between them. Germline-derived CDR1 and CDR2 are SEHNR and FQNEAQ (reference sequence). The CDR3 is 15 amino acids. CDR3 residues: CASSIEVGYQETQYF. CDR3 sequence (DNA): TGTGCCAGCAGCATCGAGGTTGGGTACCAAGAGACCCAGTACTTC.

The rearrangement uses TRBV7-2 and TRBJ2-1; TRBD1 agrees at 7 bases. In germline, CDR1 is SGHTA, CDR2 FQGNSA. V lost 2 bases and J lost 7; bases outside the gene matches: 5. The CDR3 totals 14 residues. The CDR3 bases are TGTGCCAGCAGCTTACAAGGGGGCGGGAATGAGCAGTTCTTC. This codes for CASSLQGGGNEQFF.

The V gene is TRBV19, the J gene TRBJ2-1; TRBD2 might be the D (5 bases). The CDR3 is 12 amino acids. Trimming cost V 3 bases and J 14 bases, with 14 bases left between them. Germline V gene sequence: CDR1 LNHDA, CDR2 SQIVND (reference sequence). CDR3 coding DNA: TGTGCCAGTAGTATTTCGGGAATTCCGGAGTTCTTC. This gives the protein CASSISGIPEFF.

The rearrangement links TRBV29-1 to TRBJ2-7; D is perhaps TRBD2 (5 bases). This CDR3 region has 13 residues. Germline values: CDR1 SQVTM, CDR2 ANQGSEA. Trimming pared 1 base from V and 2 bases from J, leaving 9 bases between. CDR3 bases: TGCAGCGTTGAAGGGAGGAGCGCCTACGAGCAGTACTTC. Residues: CSVEGRSAYEQYF.

This chain's CDR3 is CASSPGPDTSFQFF. As DNA, the CDR3 is TGTGCCAGCAGCCCAGGACCGGACACGAGTTTTCAGTTCTTC. The V and J genes are TRBV7-2 and TRBJ2-1; D might be TRBD1 (5 bases). CDR3 length: 14 amino acids. The ends were cut back, 5 bases at V and 13 bases at J, with 21 bases in the middle. CDR1 SGHTA and CDR2 FQGNSA come from the germline V gene. Supplemented by reference TRBV7-2 and TRBJ2-1, the full variable domain reads GAGVSQSPSNKVTEKGKDVELRCDPISGHTALYWYRQSLGQGLEFLIYFQGNSAPDKSGLPSDRFSAERTGGSVSTLTIQRTQQEDSAVYLCASSPGPDTSFQFFGPGTRLTVL.

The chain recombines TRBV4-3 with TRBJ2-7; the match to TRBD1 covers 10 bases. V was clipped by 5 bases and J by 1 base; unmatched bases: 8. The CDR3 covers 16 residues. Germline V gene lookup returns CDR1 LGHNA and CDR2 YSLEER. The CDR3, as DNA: TGCGCCAGCAGCAGACGACAGGGGGCGTTTTCCTACGAGCAGTACTTC. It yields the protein CASSRRQGAFSYEQYF.

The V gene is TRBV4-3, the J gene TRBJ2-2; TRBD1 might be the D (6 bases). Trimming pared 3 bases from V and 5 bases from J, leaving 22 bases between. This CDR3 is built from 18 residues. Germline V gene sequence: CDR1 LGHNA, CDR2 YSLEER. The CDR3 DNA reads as TGCGCCAGCAGCCACTCTTACCCCCCAGGGGCCGGGACCGGGGAGCTGTTTTTT. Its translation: CASSHSYPPGAGTGELFF.

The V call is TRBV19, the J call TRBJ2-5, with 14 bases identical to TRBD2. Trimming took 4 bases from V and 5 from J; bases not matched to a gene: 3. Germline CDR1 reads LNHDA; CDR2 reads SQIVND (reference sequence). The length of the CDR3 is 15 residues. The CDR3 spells CASSRLAGGPETQYF. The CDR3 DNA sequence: TGTGCCAGTAGTAGACTAGCGGGAGGGCCGGAGACCCAGTACTTC.

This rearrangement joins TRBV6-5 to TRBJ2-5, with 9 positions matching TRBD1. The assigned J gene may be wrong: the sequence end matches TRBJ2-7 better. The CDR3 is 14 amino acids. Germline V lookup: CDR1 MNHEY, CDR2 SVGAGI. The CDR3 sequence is CASSYRGPRYEQYF. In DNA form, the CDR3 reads TGTGCCAGCAGCTACAGGGGGCCGCGGTACGAGCAGTACTTC.

The CDR3 sequence is CASSFKYEQYF. DNA of the CDR3: TGTGCCAGCAGTTTTAAATACGAGCAGTACTTC. The chain combines TRBV2 with TRBJ2-7, with D unclear. This CDR3 contains 11 residues. Looked up from germline, CDR1 is SNHLY and CDR2 is FYNNEI. Trimming shortened V by 5 bases and J by 4 bases, and 6 bases separated the two germline ends.

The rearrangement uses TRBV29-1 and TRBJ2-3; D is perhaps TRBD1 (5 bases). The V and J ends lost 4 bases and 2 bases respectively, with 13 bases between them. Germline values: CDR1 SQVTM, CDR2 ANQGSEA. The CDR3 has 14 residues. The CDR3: CSVVGAPTTDTQYF. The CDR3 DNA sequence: TGCAGCGTTGTTGGGGCCCCGACCACAGATACGCAGTATTTT.

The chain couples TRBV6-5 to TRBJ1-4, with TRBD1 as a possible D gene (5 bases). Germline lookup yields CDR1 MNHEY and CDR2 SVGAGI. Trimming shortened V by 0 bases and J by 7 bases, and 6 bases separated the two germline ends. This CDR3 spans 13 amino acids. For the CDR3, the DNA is TGTGCCAGCAGTTACTCGGGGGGTGAAAAACTGTTTTTT. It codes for CASSYSGGEKLFF.

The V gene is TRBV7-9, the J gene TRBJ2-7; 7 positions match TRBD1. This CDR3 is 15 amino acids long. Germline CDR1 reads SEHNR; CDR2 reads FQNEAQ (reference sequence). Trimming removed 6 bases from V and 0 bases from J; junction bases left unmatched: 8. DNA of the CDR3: TGTGCCAGCAGTCCCCCCGGGACAGACTCCTACGAGCAGTACTTC. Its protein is CASSPPGTDSYEQYF.

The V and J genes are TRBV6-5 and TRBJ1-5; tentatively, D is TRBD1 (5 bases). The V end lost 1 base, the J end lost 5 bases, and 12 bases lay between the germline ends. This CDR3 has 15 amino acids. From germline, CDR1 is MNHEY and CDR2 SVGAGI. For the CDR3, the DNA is TGTGCCAGCAGTTACTTGGGGGGAGGAGATCAGCCCCAGCATTTT. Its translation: CASSYLGGGDQPQHF.

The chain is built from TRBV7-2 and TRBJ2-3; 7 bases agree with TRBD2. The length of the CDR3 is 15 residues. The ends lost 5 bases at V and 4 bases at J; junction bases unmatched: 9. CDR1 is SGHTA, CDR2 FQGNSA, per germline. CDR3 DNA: TGTGCCAGCAGCCCCTCGGGAGGCCCCGCAGATACGCAGTATTTT. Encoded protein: CASSPSGGPADTQYF. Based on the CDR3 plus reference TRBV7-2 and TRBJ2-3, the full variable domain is GAGVSQSPSNKVTEKGKDVELRCDPISGHTALYWYRQSLGQGLEFLIYFQGNSAPDKSGLPSDRFSAERTGGSVSTLTIQRTQQEDSAVYLCASSPSGGPADTQYFGPGTRLTVL.

The CDR3 reads CASSQPTGTDTQYF. DNA of the CDR3: TGTGCCAGCAGCCAACCCACAGGGACAGATACGCAGTATTTT. V and J are TRBV6-6 and TRBJ2-3, with D perhaps matching TRBD1 (6 bases). The V end was cut by 6 bases, the J end by 3 bases, with 13 bases between. The CDR3 runs to 14 residues. The V gene's germline CDR1 is MNHNY and CDR2 SVGAGI (reference sequence).

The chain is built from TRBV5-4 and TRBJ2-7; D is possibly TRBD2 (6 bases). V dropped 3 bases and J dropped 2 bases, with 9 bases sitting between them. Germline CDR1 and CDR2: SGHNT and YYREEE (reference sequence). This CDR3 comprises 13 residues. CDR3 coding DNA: TGTGCCAGCAGCTGGGGAGGAACCTACGAGCAGTACTTC. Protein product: CASSWGGTYEQYF.

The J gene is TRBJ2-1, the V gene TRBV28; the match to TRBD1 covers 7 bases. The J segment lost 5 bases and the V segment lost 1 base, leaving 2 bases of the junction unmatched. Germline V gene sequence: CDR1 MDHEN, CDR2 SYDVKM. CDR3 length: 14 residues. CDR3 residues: CASSLSGTDNEQFF. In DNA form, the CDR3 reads TGTGCCAGCAGTTTATCCGGGACAGACAATGAGCAGTTCTTC. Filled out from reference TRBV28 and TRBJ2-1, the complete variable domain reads DVKVTQSSRYLVKRTGEKVFLECVQDMDHENMFWYRQDPGLGLRLIYFSYDVKMKEKGDIPEGYSVSREKKERFSLILESASTNQTSMYLCASSLSGTDNEQFFGPGTRLTVL.

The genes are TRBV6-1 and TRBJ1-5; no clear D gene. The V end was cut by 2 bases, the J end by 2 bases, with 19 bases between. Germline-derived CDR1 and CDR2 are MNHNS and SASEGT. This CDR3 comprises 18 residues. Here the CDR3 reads CASSETLPGRDRNQPQHF. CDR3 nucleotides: TGTGCCAGCAGTGAAACCCTCCCCGGACGGGATCGCAATCAGCCCCAGCATTTT.